This T cell receptor beta chain is drawn from a study of neoadjuvant nivolumab and ipilimumab in lung cancer. As to this clone: Antigen specificity is unknown.

J was trimmed by 2 bases and V by 4 bases; bases with no gene match: 8. The CDR3 is 15 amino acids. Germline loops: CDR1 SGHVS, CDR2 FQNEAQ. Repertoires were generated with immunoSEQ multiplex PCR, while TCRdb's copy carries only in-frame clones and drops some. The repertoire holds about 9,700 clones, with approximately 80% as singletons. General study findings and limits: Higher pretherapy blood TCR richness went with higher resected-tumor richness.

The sequence came from an adult with non-small cell lung cancer. Some clones in this sample may be carry-over from other donors' samples. V usage is TRBV7-8 and J usage is TRBJ2-7; 7 bases are shared with TRBD1. The sequences come from tumor tissue, collected after neoadjuvant nivolumab, alone or with ipilimumab, at or shortly before surgery. The CDR3 protein is CASSSRQGVAYEQYF. Written as DNA, the CDR3 is TGTGCCAGCAGCTCACGACAGGGTGTGGCCTACGAGCAGTACTTC.